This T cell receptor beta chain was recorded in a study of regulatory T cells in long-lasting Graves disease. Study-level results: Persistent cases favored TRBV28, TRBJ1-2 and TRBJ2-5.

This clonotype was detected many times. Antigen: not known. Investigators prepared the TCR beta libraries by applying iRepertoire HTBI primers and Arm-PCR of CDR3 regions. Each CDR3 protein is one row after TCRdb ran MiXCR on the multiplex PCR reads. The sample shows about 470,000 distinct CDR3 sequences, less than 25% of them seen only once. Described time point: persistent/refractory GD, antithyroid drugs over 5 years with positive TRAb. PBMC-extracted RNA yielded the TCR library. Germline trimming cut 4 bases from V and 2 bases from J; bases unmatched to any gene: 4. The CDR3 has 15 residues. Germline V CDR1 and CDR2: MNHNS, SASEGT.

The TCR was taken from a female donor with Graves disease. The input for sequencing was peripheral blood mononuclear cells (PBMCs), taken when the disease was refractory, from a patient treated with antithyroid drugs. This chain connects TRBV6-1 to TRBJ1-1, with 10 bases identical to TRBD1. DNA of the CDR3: TGTGCCAGCAGTGCCAAGACAGGGGGCAACACTGAAGCTTTCTTT. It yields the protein CASSAKTGGNTEAFF.